Presented here are 18 T cell receptor beta chains from one specimen sequenced in a study of T-cell reconstitution after alpha-beta-depleted transplantation in children. This sample's TCRbeta library carried unique molecular identifier barcodes. MiXCR, applied by TCRdb to the PCR reads, yields one record per CDR3 protein. The sample carries about 17,000 distinct CDR3 sequences, 9.5% to 15% recorded once. Sequences were derived from PBMCs, mostly from graft donor cells, sampled 180 days after TCRalphabeta/CD19-depleted stem cell transplant. The receptors stem from a boy under two years old who had a stem cell transplant for Wiskott-Aldrich syndrome, so the T cells may come from the graft donor.

This clonotype was picked up many times. This rearrangement joins TRBV12-3 or TRBV12-4 to TRBJ2-5; TRBD1 agrees at 11 bases. V shed 6 bases and J 5 bases; nucleotides not matched to a gene: 8. This CDR3 comprises 15 residues. CDR3 coding DNA: TGTGCCAGCAGCTCGGGACAGGGGGTTGGGGAGACCCAGTACTTC. It codes for CASSSGQGVGETQYF.

This clonotype came up many times. The chain recombines TRBV5-1 with TRBJ1-2; tentative D call: TRBD1 (5 bases). The CDR3 extends over 13 amino acids. Trimming pared 4 bases from V and 2 bases from J, leaving 9 bases between. Germline V lookup: CDR1 SGHRS, CDR2 YFSETQ. The CDR3 protein is CASSEDNNYGYTF. CDR3 coding DNA: TGCGCCAGCAGCGAGGACAACAACTATGGCTACACCTTC. Full variable domain (rest looked up from reference TRBV5-1 and TRBJ1-2): KAGVTQTPRYLIKTRGQQVTLSCSPISGHRSVSWYQQTPGQGLQFLFEYFSETQRNKGNFPGRFSGRQFSNSRSEMNVSTLELGDSALYLCASSEDNNYGYTFGSGTRLTVV.

This chain links TRBV5-6 with TRBJ1-1, with 9 positions matching TRBD1. The CDR3 extends over 16 amino acids. The trim removed 6 bases at V and 5 bases at J, leaving 14 bases unmatched. Germline CDR1 is SGHDT and CDR2 is YYEEEE. The CDR3 coding sequence is TGTGCCAGCATCCTGATCCGGGACAGGGCTGGAACTGAAGCTTTCTTT. Its protein is CASILIRDRAGTEAFF.

J is TRBJ2-1 and V is TRBV9, with 8 nucleotides matching TRBD2. The germline V gene has CDR1 SGDLS and CDR2 YYNGEE. The CDR3 has 15 amino acids. The ends lost 3 bases at V and 8 bases at J; junction bases unmatched: 10. CDR3 in DNA: TGTGCCAGCAGCGCCCCGGGACTAGGGCAAGATGAGCAGTTCTTC. It encodes CASSAPGLGQDEQFF. Drawing the rest from reference TRBV9 and TRBJ2-1, the complete variable domain is DSGVTQTPKHLITATGQRVTLRCSPRSGDLSVYWYQQSLDQGLQFLIQYYNGEERAKGNILERFSAQQFPDLHSELNLSSLELGDSALYFCASSAPGLGQDEQFFGPGTRLTVL.

The chain is built from TRBV19 and TRBJ1-1, with TRBD1 as a possible D gene (6 bases). The length of the CDR3 is 14 residues. Trimming pared 2 bases from V and 5 bases from J, leaving 12 bases between. Per the germline V gene, CDR1 is LNHDA and CDR2 is SQIVND (reference sequence). This CDR3 is CASSIIAGVTEAFF. The CDR3 DNA reads TGTGCCAGTAGTATAATCGCAGGGGTTACTGAAGCTTTCTTT.

This clonotype was detected many times. The V gene is TRBV24-1, the J gene TRBJ2-7; TRBD1 matches 9 bases. J lost 7 bases, V lost 2 bases, and 11 bases had no gene match. The CDR3 is made up of 16 amino acids. CDR1 KGHDR and CDR2 SFDVKD come from the germline V gene. The CDR3 DNA is TGTGCCACCAGTGATTCTGGGACAGGGATGGAAACGGAGCAGTACTTC. It codes for CATSDSGTGMETEQYF.

This clonotype was observed many times. V and J are TRBV7-9 and TRBJ2-2; 9 bases line up with TRBD1. The CDR3 is made up of 17 amino acids. Germline V gene lookup returns CDR1 SEHNR and CDR2 FQNEAQ (reference sequence). Germline trimming cut 1 base from V and 5 bases from J; bases unmatched to any gene: 8. CDR3 residues: CASSLGAGTGLTGELFF. The CDR3 nucleotides are TGTGCCAGCAGCTTAGGGGCCGGGACAGGGTTGACCGGGGAGCTGTTTTTT.

The chain employs TRBV2 and TRBJ2-7, with D uncertain. Trimming removed 5 bases from V and 1 base from J, with 6 bases in between. Per the germline V gene, CDR1 is SNHLY and CDR2 is FYNNEI. The CDR3 totals 12 residues. The CDR3 loop is CASSYRSYEQYF. CDR3 nucleotides: TGTGCCAGCAGTTATAGGTCCTACGAGCAGTACTTC.

This clonotype occurred many times. The chain recombines TRBV27 with TRBJ1-4; no clear D gene. The CDR3 is 15 residues long. V shed 3 bases and J shed 0 bases, with 8 bases lying between them. Looked up from germline, CDR1 is MNHEY and CDR2 is SMNVEV (reference sequence). The CDR3 nucleotides read TGTGCCAGCAGTTTGGTCGGGGCAACTAATGAAAAACTGTTTTTT. Translation: CASSLVGATNEKLFF.

Ten or more counts support this clonotype. The chain carries TRBV7-9 and TRBJ2-3, with TRBD2 matching over 9 bases. V lost 1 base to trimming and J lost 3 bases; unmatched junction nucleotides: 2. This CDR3 region has 15 residues. Per the germline V gene, CDR1 is SEHNR and CDR2 is FQNEAQ (reference sequence). CDR3 DNA: TGTGCCAGCAGCTTAGATAGCGGGAGAACAGATACGCAGTATTTT. Its translation is CASSLDSGRTDTQYF.

In its sample, this clonotype was seen a few times. The V gene is TRBV5-1, the J gene TRBJ2-7; TRBD1 matches at 7 bases. V lost 7 bases to trimming and J lost 1 base; unmatched junction nucleotides: 11. CDR3 length: 15 amino acids. The V gene's germline CDR1 is SGHRS and CDR2 YFSETQ. The CDR3 coding sequence is TGCGCCAGCTTAAGACCAGGGGGAATTTCCTACGAGCAGTACTTC. It is translated as CASLRPGGISYEQYF.

This chain links TRBV6-1 with TRBJ2-1; 10 nucleotides match TRBD1. The CDR3 totals 16 residues. Germline CDR1 reads MNHNS; CDR2 reads SASEGT. Trimming at V came to 7 bases and at J to 5 bases, leaving 11 bases not matched to a gene. In DNA form, the CDR3 reads TGTGCCAGCACCTCGAGCCGCGGACAGGGGGACAATGAGCAGTTCTTC. It yields the protein CASTSSRGQGDNEQFF.

This clonotype has only a few counts. CDR3: CASSGNRGQTQYF. The DNA for the CDR3 is TGCGCCAGCAGCGGAAACAGGGGACAGACCCAGTACTTC. The rearrangement uses TRBV5-1 and TRBJ2-5, with 7 positions matching TRBD1. Trimming cost V 4 bases and J 6 bases; bases outside gene matches: 6. Germline CDR1 and CDR2: SGHRS and YFSETQ. CDR3 size: 13 residues.

This clonotype has more than one count but fewer than ten. This chain joins TRBV2 and TRBJ2-7; either TRBD1 or TRBD2 may supply D (5 bases each). Looked up from germline, CDR1 is SNHLY and CDR2 is FYNNEI. The CDR3 has 13 residues. V was clipped by 3 bases and J by 4 bases, with 10 bases between them. CDR3 protein: CASSESWGYEQYF. The CDR3 region has the DNA TGTGCCAGCAGTGAGAGTTGGGGGTACGAGCAGTACTTC.

The chain joins TRBV7-9 to TRBJ2-1; D possibly corresponds to TRBD2 (5 bases). In germline, CDR1 is SEHNR, CDR2 FQNEAQ (reference sequence). Trimming stripped 4 bases from V and 10 bases from J, with 23 bases between. This CDR3 is 16 amino acids long. The CDR3 nucleotides read TGTGCCAGCAGCTCCAACGCGGGCCTCGGCGGACGGGAGCAGTTCTTC. Translating gives CASSSNAGLGGREQFF.

The V call is TRBV10-3, the J call TRBJ2-5; no clear D gene. The germline V and J ends were trimmed by 5 bases and 3 bases, with 7 bases remaining between them. Germline assignment: CDR1 ENHRY and CDR2 SYGVKD. The CDR3 is 12 amino acids. The CDR3 nucleotides read TGTGCCATCAGTCGGCCCGAAGAGACCCAGTACTTC. Protein sequence: CAISRPEETQYF.

This clonotype was picked up many times. The chain employs TRBV9 and TRBJ2-2; no firm D call. V was shortened by 0 bases and J by 3 bases, with 3 bases between the two germline ends. Germline V gene lookup returns CDR1 SGDLS and CDR2 YYNGEE. The CDR3 has 13 residues. CDR3 sequence (DNA): TGTGCCAGCAGCGTAGGTCACACCGGGGAGCTGTTTTTT. As protein: CASSVGHTGELFF.

The CDR3 spells CASRGNPSHEQYF. CDR3 coding DNA: TGTGCCAGCAGGGGGAACCCTTCCCACGAGCAGTACTTC. V and J are TRBV6-2 or TRBV6-3 and TRBJ2-7, with D uncertain. CDR1 MNHEY and CDR2 SVGEGT come from the germline V gene. The CDR3 totals 13 residues. The V end was cut by 6 bases, the J end by 5 bases, with 14 bases between.